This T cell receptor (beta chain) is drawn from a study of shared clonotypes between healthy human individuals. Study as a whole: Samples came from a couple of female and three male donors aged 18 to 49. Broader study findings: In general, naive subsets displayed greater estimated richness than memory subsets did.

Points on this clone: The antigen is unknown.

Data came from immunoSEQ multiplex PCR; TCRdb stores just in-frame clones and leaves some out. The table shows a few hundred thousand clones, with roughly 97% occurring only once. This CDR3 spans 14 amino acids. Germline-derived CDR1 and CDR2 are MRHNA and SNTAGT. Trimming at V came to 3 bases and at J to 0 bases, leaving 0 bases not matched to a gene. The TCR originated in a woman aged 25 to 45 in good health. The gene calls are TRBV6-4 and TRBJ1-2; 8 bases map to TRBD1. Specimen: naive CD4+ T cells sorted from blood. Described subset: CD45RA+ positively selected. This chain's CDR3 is CASSEGQANYGYTF. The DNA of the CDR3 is TGTGCCAGCAGTGAGGGACAGGCTAACTATGGCTACACCTTC.